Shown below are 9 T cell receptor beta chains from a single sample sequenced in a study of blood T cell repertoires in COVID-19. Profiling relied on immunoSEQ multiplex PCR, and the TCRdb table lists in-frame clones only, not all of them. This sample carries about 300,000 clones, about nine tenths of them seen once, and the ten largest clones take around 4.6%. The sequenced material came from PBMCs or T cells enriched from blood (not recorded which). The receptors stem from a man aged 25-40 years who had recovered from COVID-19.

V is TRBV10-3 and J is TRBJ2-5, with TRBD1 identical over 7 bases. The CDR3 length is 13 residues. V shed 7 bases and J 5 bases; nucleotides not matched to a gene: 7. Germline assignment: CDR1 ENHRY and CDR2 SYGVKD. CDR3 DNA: TGTGCCATCAATAAAGGGGGCGTTGAGACCCAGTACTTC. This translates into CAINKGGVETQYF.

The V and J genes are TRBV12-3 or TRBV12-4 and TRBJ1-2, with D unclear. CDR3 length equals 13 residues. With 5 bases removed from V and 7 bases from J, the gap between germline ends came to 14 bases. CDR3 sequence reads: CASSPDTRVGYTF. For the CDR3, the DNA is TGTGCCAGCAGTCCCGATACTCGGGTTGGCTACACCTTC.

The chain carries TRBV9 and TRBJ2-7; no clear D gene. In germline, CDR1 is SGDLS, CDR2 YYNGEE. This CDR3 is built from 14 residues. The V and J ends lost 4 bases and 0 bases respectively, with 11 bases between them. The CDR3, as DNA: TGTGCCAGCAGCACGCGGTCCCTCTCCTACGAGCAGTACTTC. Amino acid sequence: CASSTRSLSYEQYF.

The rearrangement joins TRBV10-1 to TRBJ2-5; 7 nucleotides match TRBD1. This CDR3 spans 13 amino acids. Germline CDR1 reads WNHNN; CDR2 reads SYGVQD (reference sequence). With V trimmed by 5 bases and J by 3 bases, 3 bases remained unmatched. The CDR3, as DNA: TGCGCCAGCAGTTCGGACAGGAAAGAGACCCAGTACTTC. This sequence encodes CASSSDRKETQYF.

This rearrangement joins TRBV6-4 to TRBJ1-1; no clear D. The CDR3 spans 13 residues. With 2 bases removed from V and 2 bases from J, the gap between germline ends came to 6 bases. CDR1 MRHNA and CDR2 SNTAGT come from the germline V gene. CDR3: CASSDEANTEAFF. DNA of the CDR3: TGTGCCAGCAGTGACGAGGCCAACACTGAAGCTTTCTTT.

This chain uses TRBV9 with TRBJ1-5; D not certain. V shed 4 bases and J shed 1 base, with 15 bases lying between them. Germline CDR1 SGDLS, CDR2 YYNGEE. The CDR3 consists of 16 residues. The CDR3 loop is CASSPRGSDSNQPQHF. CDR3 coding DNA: TGTGCCAGCAGCCCCCGGGGAAGCGACAGCAATCAGCCCCAGCATTTT.

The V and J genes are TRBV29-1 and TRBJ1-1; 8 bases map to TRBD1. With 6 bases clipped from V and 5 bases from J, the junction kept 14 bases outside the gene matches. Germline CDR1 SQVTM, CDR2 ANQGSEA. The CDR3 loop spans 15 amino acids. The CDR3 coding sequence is TGCAGCGTGGCGCAGGGGGCGCGGGGCGGTACTGAAGCTTTCTTT. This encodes CSVAQGARGGTEAFF.

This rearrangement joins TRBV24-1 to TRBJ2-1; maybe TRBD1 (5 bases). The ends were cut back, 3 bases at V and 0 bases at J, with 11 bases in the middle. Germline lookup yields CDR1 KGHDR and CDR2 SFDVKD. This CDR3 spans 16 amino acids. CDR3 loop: CATSDPQAASYNEQFF. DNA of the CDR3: TGTGCCACCAGTGATCCACAGGCAGCCTCCTACAATGAGCAGTTCTTC.

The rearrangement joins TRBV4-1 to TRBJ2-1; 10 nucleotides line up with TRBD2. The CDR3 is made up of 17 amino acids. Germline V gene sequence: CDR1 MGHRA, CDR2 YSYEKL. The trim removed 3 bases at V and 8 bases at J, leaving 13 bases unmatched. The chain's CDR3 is CASSQPRSGRAGHEQFF. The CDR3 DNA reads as TGCGCCAGCAGCCAGCCACGAAGCGGGAGGGCCGGCCATGAGCAGTTCTTC.